The T cell receptor (beta chain) under discussion was sequenced for a study of shared clonotypes between healthy human individuals. This CDR3 has 22 amino acids. TCRdb's table, derived via immunoSEQ multiplex PCR, lists solely in-frame clones and lacks some. The sample has roughly 1,000,000 clones; around 78% are singletons. This TCR was recovered from a young man in good health. Some clones in this sample may be carry-over from other donors' samples. J is TRBJ2-7 and V is TRBV21-1; the table's D call, TRBD2, was not checked against the DNA. TRBV21-1 represents a pseudogene. Source material: memory CD4+ T cells from PBMCs. The subset is: CD45RA-negative fraction. The CDR3 here is CASSKPGRPGLAGGPYRYEQYF. CDR3 coding DNA: TGTGCCAGCAGCAAACCGGGACGGCCGGGACTAGCGGGAGGCCCCTACCGATACGAGCAGTACTTC.